One and the same sample provided the 24 T cell receptor beta chains below, sequenced in a study of beta chain features in type 1 diabetes. Every bit of the isolated RNA underwent reverse transcription, so sequencing read expressed TCRB transcripts. The table came from immunoSEQ multiplex PCR; TCRdb's copy has only in-frame clones and leaves some out. This sample yields over 600,000 clones, of which around an eighth are seen a single time; more than 0.09% belongs to the top ten. Their specific antigens are unknown. Notes on the study in general: TCRB CDR3 length was moderately but significantly reduced in all four CD4+ subsets of Type 1 diabetes patients.

Sequencing was carried out using naive CD4+ T cells from blood. Receptor source: a man aged 25 to 45 with type 1 diabetes.

This sequence joins TRBV25-1 and TRBJ1-2; 10 nucleotides line up with TRBD1. CDR1 is MGHDK and CDR2 is SYGVNS in the germline V gene. V trimming: 5 bases; J trimming: 2 bases; junction bases outside the gene matches: 8. This CDR3 is built from 16 residues. The CDR3 sequence is CASSSSGTGANYGYTF. The DNA for the CDR3 is TGTGCCAGCAGTTCCTCCGGGACAGGGGCGAACTATGGCTACACCTTC.

The gene calls are TRBV28 and TRBJ2-2; TRBD1 or TRBD2 may be the D gene (5 bases each). With 3 bases removed from V and 1 base from J, the gap between germline ends came to 12 bases. CDR1 and CDR2 from the germline V gene are MDHEN and SYDVKM. The CDR3 spans 16 residues. The CDR3 is CASSFLGAGNTGELFF. The CDR3 coding sequence is TGTGCCAGCAGTTTTTTAGGGGCGGGGAACACCGGGGAGCTGTTTTTT.

The V gene is TRBV2, the J gene TRBJ2-1; 7 nucleotides agree with TRBD1. Germline V gene sequence: CDR1 SNHLY, CDR2 FYNNEI. With 5 bases clipped from V and 5 bases from J, the junction kept 9 bases outside the gene matches. CDR3 size: 15 residues. The CDR3 region is CASSRTGVRNNEQFF. The CDR3 nucleotides are TGTGCCAGCAGTCGTACAGGGGTAAGAAACAATGAGCAGTTCTTC.

The J gene is TRBJ2-3, the V gene TRBV29-1; D remains ambiguous. The CDR3 consists of 14 residues. Germline-derived CDR1 and CDR2 are SQVTM and ANQGSEA. Trimming took off 4 bases at V and 2 bases at J, with 13 bases between the two ends. The CDR3 region is CSVALFGDTDTQYF. The CDR3 coding sequence is TGCAGCGTTGCCTTATTCGGTGACACAGATACGCAGTATTTT.

This clone showed up just a few times. The V call is TRBV4-3, the J call TRBJ1-6; D gene uncertain. The length of the CDR3 is 16 residues. Germline CDR1 and CDR2: LGHNA and YSLEER. Trimming stripped 4 bases from V and 0 bases from J, with 10 bases between. The CDR3 DNA follows: TGCGCCAGCAGCCTAACAGAGAGCTCCTATAATTCACCCCTCCACTTT. Residues: CASSLTESSYNSPLHF.

This clone was observed a handful of times. The rearrangement joins TRBV5-1 to TRBJ2-2; the D gene is possibly TRBD2 (5 bases). The CDR3 totals 14 residues. Trimming took off 0 bases at V and 8 bases at J, with 11 bases between the two ends. Germline V gives CDR1 SGHRS, CDR2 YFSETQ. This CDR3 is CASSLAERAGELFF. CDR3 nucleotides: TGCGCCAGCAGCTTGGCCGAGAGGGCAGGGGAGCTGTTTTTT. Variable domain in full (rest from reference TRBV5-1 and TRBJ2-2): KAGVTQTPRYLIKTRGQQVTLSCSPISGHRSVSWYQQTPGQGLQFLFEYFSETQRNKGNFPGRFSGRQFSNSRSEMNVSTLELGDSALYLCASSLAERAGELFFGEGSRLTVL.

This chain connects TRBV5-4 to TRBJ2-5; TRBD2 might be the D (7 bases). Trimming removed 0 bases at V and 2 bases at J, with 11 bases between. This CDR3 has 15 amino acids. Germline assignment: CDR1 SGHNT and CDR2 YYREEE (reference sequence). The CDR3: CASSLARGPQETQYF. The CDR3 DNA follows: TGTGCCAGCAGCTTGGCGCGGGGGCCTCAAGAGACCCAGTACTTC.

This clone showed up just a few times. The J gene is TRBJ1-5, the V gene TRBV5-4; TRBD1 agrees at 7 bases. V dropped 4 bases and J dropped 3; count of bases not matched to a gene: 7. CDR3 length: 15 residues. Looked up from germline, CDR1 is SGHNT and CDR2 is YYREEE (reference sequence). CDR3 protein: CASSRWDSHNQPQHF. CDR3 nucleotide sequence: TGTGCCAGCAGCCGGTGGGACAGCCACAATCAGCCCCAGCATTTT.

This clone has just a few counts. The V gene is TRBV29-1, the J gene TRBJ1-2; D uncertain. The CDR3 runs 12 residues. The germline V gene encodes CDR1 SQVTM and CDR2 ANQGSEA. V lost 2 bases and J 4 bases, leaving 8 bases between the germline ends. The CDR3 loop is CSVERQVYGYTF. The CDR3 DNA is TGCAGCGTTGAACGGCAGGTCTATGGCTACACCTTC.

The chain is built from TRBV19 and TRBJ1-4, with D possibly matching TRBD1 (5 bases). The CDR3 has 15 residues. Trimming removed 6 bases from V and 2 bases from J, with 13 bases in between. Looked up from germline, CDR1 is LNHDA and CDR2 is SQIVND (reference sequence). The CDR3 DNA follows: TGTGCCAGTAGAGCGGGGGGAAGCACTAATGAAAAACTGTTTTTT. Encoded protein: CASRAGGSTNEKLFF.

The chain recombines TRBV6-5 with TRBJ2-7; no clear D. The CDR3 sequence is 12 residues long. Trimming removed 0 bases from V and 6 bases from J, with 6 bases in between. CDR1 and CDR2 from the germline V gene are MNHEY and SVGAGI. DNA of the CDR3: TGTGCCAGCAGTTACTCCCGGGCCGAGCAGTACTTC. It codes for CASSYSRAEQYF.

On this clone: A much more abundant neighbour one base away suggests this may be a read error. In the same sample, other DNA sequences code for this CDR3. The chain employs TRBV5-4 and TRBJ2-5, with D unresolved. CDR3 size: 11 residues. The germline gives CDR1 SGHNT, CDR2 YYREEE (reference sequence). Deletions cut 4 bases from V and 0 bases from J, with 1 base between. The DNA for the CDR3 is TGTGCCAGCAGCCACCAAGAGACCCAGTACTTC. Protein product: CASSHQETQYF.

This chain links TRBV11-2 with TRBJ2-5; 7 bases line up with TRBD2. The CDR3 has 16 amino acids. CDR1 is SGHAT, CDR2 FQNNGV, per germline. V was clipped by 1 base and J by 2 bases; unmatched bases: 7. The CDR3 DNA is TGTGCCAGCAGCTTAGCCTCCGGAGCGGGACAAGAGACCCAGTACTTC. It yields the protein CASSLASGAGQETQYF.

This clone showed up just a few times. V usage is TRBV7-2 and J usage is TRBJ2-3, with 8 positions matching TRBD2. V shed 1 base, J shed 6 bases, and the junction held 6 bases outside the gene matches. CDR1 and CDR2 from the germline V gene are SGHTA and FQGNSA. There are 15 residues in the CDR3. As DNA, the CDR3 is TGTGCCAGCAGCTTAGATGCGGGGGGTGCGGATACGCAGTATTTT. Its translation: CASSLDAGGADTQYF.

This clone was seen only a few times. The chain links TRBV5-4 to TRBJ2-3; D possibly matches TRBD1 or TRBD2 (7 bases each). The CDR3 consists of 17 residues. CDR1 and CDR2 from the germline V gene are SGHNT and YYREEE (reference sequence). V lost 4 bases, J lost 4 bases, and 22 bases lay in between. In DNA, the CDR3 is TGTGCCAGCAGCCTCTCCCTCAGGGGGGGCCGGGCAGATACGCAGTATTTT. Translating it yields CASSLSLRGGRADTQYF.

The chain uses TRBV7-9 and TRBJ1-1; 8 bases are a match to TRBD1. The CDR3 spans 11 residues. V gave up 5 bases and J gave up 13 bases; unmatched junction bases: 6. CDR1 is SEHNR, CDR2 FQNEAQ, per germline (reference sequence). The CDR3 nucleotides are TGTGCCAGCAGCGTTGACAGGGGAGTTTTCTTT. This codes for CASSVDRGVFF.

J is TRBJ1-3 and V is TRBV9; tentatively, D is TRBD1 (6 bases). The CDR3 consists of 15 residues. Germline values: CDR1 SGDLS, CDR2 YYNGEE. Between the trimmed V and J ends, which lost 4 bases and 0 bases, there was a span of 11 bases. CDR3 region: CASSSQGPSGNTIYF. The DNA of the CDR3 is TGTGCCAGCAGCTCACAGGGCCCCTCTGGAAACACCATATATTTT.

The chain recombines TRBV29-1 with TRBJ1-2; perhaps TRBD1 as D (6 bases). Germline CDR1 reads SQVTM; CDR2 reads ANQGSEA. V lost 7 bases and J lost 0, with 12 bases in between. This CDR3 is built from 13 residues. The DNA for the CDR3 is TGCAGCGCCGGACAGCGAGCTAACTATGGCTACACCTTC. Protein sequence: CSAGQRANYGYTF.

The chain uses TRBV5-4 and TRBJ1-2; D is ambiguous. Per the germline V gene, CDR1 is SGHNT and CDR2 is YYREEE (reference sequence). The germline V and J ends were trimmed by 0 bases and 2 bases, with 11 bases remaining between them. The CDR3 extends over 15 amino acids. CDR3 residues: CASSLAPVGNYGYTF. The CDR3 DNA reads TGTGCCAGCAGCTTGGCCCCTGTCGGAAACTATGGCTACACCTTC.

This clone has only a few counts. Written as DNA, the CDR3 is TGCGCCAGCAGCTTGGGCGCTACCGGGGAGCTGTTTTTT. It translates to CASSLGATGELFF. The chain joins TRBV5-1 to TRBJ2-2; D ambiguous. Germline V gene data show CDR1 as SGHRS and CDR2 as YFSETQ. This CDR3 has 13 residues. Trimming cost V 0 bases and J 5 bases, with 5 bases left between them.

The gene calls are TRBV28 and TRBJ2-3; 8 nucleotides align to TRBD1. The CDR3 has 14 residues. V was pared by 6 bases and J by 2 bases, with 4 bases of the junction left unmatched. From germline, CDR1 is MDHEN and CDR2 SYDVKM. The CDR3 DNA is TGTGCCAGCAGACCACAGGGGGACACAGATACGCAGTATTTT. Residues: CASRPQGDTDTQYF. The variable domain in full, with the rest retrieved from reference TRBV28 and TRBJ2-3, is DVKVTQSSRYLVKRTGEKVFLECVQDMDHENMFWYRQDPGLGLRLIYFSYDVKMKEKGDIPEGYSVSREKKERFSLILESASTNQTSMYLCASRPQGDTDTQYFGPGTRLTVL.

The J gene is TRBJ1-2, the V gene TRBV2; D perhaps matches TRBD1 (6 bases). The V end was cut by 4 bases, the J end by 4 bases, with 10 bases between. This CDR3 region has 13 residues. CDR1 SNHLY and CDR2 FYNNEI come from the germline V gene. In DNA form, the CDR3 reads TGTGCCAGCAGTGGGACAGCCGGCTATGGCTACACCTTC. Translating it yields CASSGTAGYGYTF.

V usage is TRBV10-2 and J usage is TRBJ1-2; D remains ambiguous. V lost 11 bases and J lost 2, with 12 bases in between. The CDR3 has 12 amino acids. CDR1 is WSHSY, CDR2 SAAADI, per germline. CDR3 amino acids: CAAQGKNYGYTF. The DNA of the CDR3 is TGCGCCGCACAAGGGAAAAACTATGGCTACACCTTC.

The chain links TRBV19 to TRBJ1-5, with no clear D. Germline loops: CDR1 LNHDA, CDR2 SQIVND (reference sequence). This CDR3 is 14 amino acids long. With 4 bases removed from V and 0 bases from J, the gap between germline ends came to 7 bases. The CDR3, as DNA: TGTGCCAGTAGTAGAGAAATTAGCAATCAGCCCCAGCATTTT. Translated: CASSREISNQPQHF.